A single sample gave rise to the 26 T cell receptor beta chains below, sequenced in a study of blood T cell repertoires in COVID-19. Clones were sequenced by immunoSEQ multiplex PCR, and TCRdb holds only the in-frame ones, with some missing. The sample gives 5,700 or so clones, about 90% of which show up once; around 50% is in the top ten. The sample was peripheral blood. The origin of the receptors is a human donor in a cohort sampled during active COVID-19.

The V call is TRBV19, the J call TRBJ1-1; D might be TRBD1 (6 bases). The V gene lost 8 bases and the J gene lost 6 bases, with 19 bases spanning the gap. The CDR3 runs to 14 residues. CDR1 is LNHDA and CDR2 is SQIVND in the germline V gene (reference sequence). This CDR3 reads CASAKMTGSAEAFF. The DNA of the CDR3 is TGTGCCAGTGCCAAGATGACAGGCTCAGCTGAAGCTTTCTTT.

The chain is built from TRBV7-2 and TRBJ2-5; D is perhaps TRBD1 (6 bases). CDR1 and CDR2 (germline): SGHTA, FQGNSA. V lost 4 bases and J 2 bases, leaving 8 bases between the germline ends. This CDR3 is built from 13 residues. The CDR3 DNA reads TGTGCCAGCAGCTCCGGACAGCAAGAGACCCAGTACTTC. Amino acid sequence: CASSSGQQETQYF.

This chain links TRBV7-2 with TRBJ2-1; a possible D gene is TRBD1 (5 bases). CDR1 is SGHTA, CDR2 FQGNSA, per germline. CDR3 length equals 13 residues. V lost 0 bases and J lost 8, with 8 bases in between. The CDR3 is CASSLAKGHEQFF. The CDR3 nucleotides read TGTGCCAGCAGCTTAGCGAAGGGGCATGAGCAGTTCTTC.

J is TRBJ2-3 and V is TRBV19, with 12 bases identical to TRBD2. After removal of 3 bases from V and 6 bases from J, the junction contained 16 bases not matched to a gene. The CDR3 covers 19 residues. Germline V lookup: CDR1 LNHDA, CDR2 SQIVND (reference sequence). This CDR3 is CASSMARTSGATRGDTQYF. CDR3 coding DNA: TGTGCCAGTAGTATGGCCCGGACTAGCGGGGCAACCCGGGGGGATACGCAGTATTTT.

The chain employs TRBV6-2 or TRBV6-3 and TRBJ2-2; weak D call: TRBD2 (6 bases). V was cut by 6 bases and J by 1 base, with 9 bases left in between. The CDR3 totals 14 residues. Germline CDR1 and CDR2: MNHEY and SVGEGT. CDR3 in DNA: TGTGCCAGCAGCATTAGCGGGAACACCGGGGAGCTGTTTTTT. Translation: CASSISGNTGELFF.

The chain employs TRBV11-1 and TRBJ1-2; D possibly corresponds to TRBD1 (6 bases). The CDR3 consists of 13 residues. The V and J ends lost 6 bases and 4 bases respectively, with 12 bases between them. Germline CDR1 and CDR2: SGHAT and FQDESV (reference sequence). CDR3 nucleotides: TGTGCCAGCAGAGATACAGGGACCTATGGCTACACCTTC. The encoded protein is CASRDTGTYGYTF.

The CDR3 DNA reads as TGTGCGGCGGGGACAGCTAGCAATCAGCCCCAGCATTTT. It translates to CAAGTASNQPQHF. V gene TRBV28 combines with J gene TRBJ1-5, with 7 bases aligning to TRBD1. The germline V gene has CDR1 MDHEN and CDR2 SYDVKM. The CDR3 totals 13 residues.

J is TRBJ2-2 and V is TRBV29-1, with 7 bases fitting TRBD1. V lost 6 bases, J lost 2 bases, and 6 bases stayed unmatched. Germline assignment: CDR1 SQVTM and CDR2 ANQGSEA. This CDR3 has 14 amino acids. CDR3 loop: CSVQQGFNTGELFF. The CDR3 region has the DNA TGCAGCGTACAACAGGGGTTTAACACCGGGGAGCTGTTTTTT.

The CDR3 DNA is TGTGCCAGCACCAAACAGGGCTGGGATGAAAAACTGTTTTTT. This gives the protein CASTKQGWDEKLFF. This sequence joins TRBV28 and TRBJ1-4; possible D gene TRBD1, 6 bases. Trimming took off 7 bases at V and 6 bases at J, with 15 bases between the two ends. Germline values: CDR1 MDHEN, CDR2 SYDVKM. The CDR3 totals 14 residues.

V is TRBV5-1 and J is TRBJ2-2; the match to TRBD2 covers 10 bases. This CDR3 region has 18 residues. Germline CDR1 reads SGHRS; CDR2 reads YFSETQ. With 0 bases clipped from V and 4 bases from J, the junction kept 9 bases outside the gene matches. Here the CDR3 reads CASSLDRAGGPGTGELFF. The DNA for the CDR3 is TGCGCCAGCAGCTTGGATCGAGCGGGAGGGCCGGGCACCGGGGAGCTGTTTTTT.

CDR3: CASSKALNTEAFF. The DNA for the CDR3 is TGTGCCAGCAGCAAAGCACTGAACACTGAAGCTTTCTTT. The chain is built from TRBV5-4 and TRBJ1-1; unclear D gene. CDR1 and CDR2 from the germline V gene are SGHNT and YYREEE (reference sequence). This CDR3 is 13 amino acids long. The germline V and J ends were trimmed by 4 bases and 0 bases, with 7 bases remaining between them.

V and J are TRBV2 and TRBJ2-1; D remains ambiguous. Germline V gene lookup returns CDR1 SNHLY and CDR2 FYNNEI. V gave up 2 bases and J gave up 4 bases, with 9 bases separating them. The CDR3 sequence is 14 residues long. The DNA for the CDR3 is TGTGCCAGCAGTGAATTATCCAGTTACAATGAGCAGTTCTTC. Translation: CASSELSSYNEQFF.

The chain has TRBV9 and TRBJ1-6; D may be TRBD1 (5 bases). The germline V gene encodes CDR1 SGDLS and CDR2 YYNGEE. CDR3 size: 16 residues. Trimming cost V 0 bases and J 5 bases, with 12 bases left between them. The CDR3 DNA follows: TGTGCCAGCAGCGTAGGTTCCAGGGCGGATAATTCACCCCTCCACTTT. Translated, it gives CASSVGSRADNSPLHF.

The chain is built from TRBV7-8 and TRBJ2-7; 13 bases match TRBD2. J lost 2 bases, V lost 3 bases, and 4 bases had no gene match. CDR3 size: 16 residues. Looked up from germline, CDR1 is SGHVS and CDR2 is FQNEAQ. This CDR3 is CASSLGTSGVTYEQYF. CDR3 sequence (DNA): TGTGCCAGCAGCTTGGGGACTAGCGGGGTAACCTACGAGCAGTACTTC.

This chain links TRBV6-1 with TRBJ1-4, with D perhaps matching TRBD1 (5 bases). The CDR3 has 16 residues. Per the germline V gene, CDR1 is MNHNS and CDR2 is SASEGT. The V end lost 4 bases, the J end lost 6 bases, and 18 bases lay between the germline ends. In DNA form, the CDR3 reads TGTGCCAGCAGTGTTCCGACTTCGGACATCTATGAAAAACTGTTTTTT. Protein: CASSVPTSDIYEKLFF.

V usage is TRBV3-1 (or the pseudogene TRBV3-2) and J usage is TRBJ2-3; D is perhaps TRBD2 (6 bases). Trimming took off 1 base at V and 1 base at J, with 12 bases between the two ends. The CDR3 has 16 amino acids. The germline CDR1 and CDR2 sequences are LGHDT and YNNKEL (reference sequence). The CDR3: CASSQGVGGGTDTQYF. The CDR3 DNA sequence: TGTGCCAGCAGCCAAGGGGTGGGCGGGGGCACAGATACGCAGTATTTT.

This clone appeared a single time. The J gene is TRBJ2-3, the V gene TRBV7-9; 13 bases align to TRBD2. Trimming removed 4 bases from V and 6 bases from J; junction bases left unmatched: 7. The CDR3 contains 16 residues. The germline CDR1 and CDR2 sequences are SEHNR and FQNEAQ (reference sequence). CDR3 residues: CASSSGTSGTRDTQYF. The CDR3, as DNA: TGTGCCAGCAGCTCTGGGACTAGCGGGACCCGGGATACGCAGTATTTT.

This chain joins TRBV5-5 and TRBJ2-1, with D possibly TRBD1 on 5 matching bases. CDR1 and CDR2 (germline): SGHKS, YYEKEE (reference sequence). The CDR3 is 12 amino acids. V lost 0 bases and J 9 bases, leaving 7 bases between the germline ends. The DNA for the CDR3 is TGTGCCAGCAGCTTGGCCAGGGCTGAGCAGTTCTTC. Protein: CASSLARAEQFF.

Of note for this clone: The junction does not match germline at one end; this may be a read error. The chain carries TRBV7-2 and TRBJ2-1; 10 nucleotides agree with TRBD1. The CDR3 is made up of 12 amino acids. CDR1 is SGHTA and CDR2 is FQGNSA in the germline V gene. The CDR3 DNA is TGTGCCAGCAGCGCGCGGACAGGGGGAAAAGTCTTC. Residues: CASSARTGGKVF.

The chain recombines TRBV5-1 with TRBJ2-2, with 10 positions matching TRBD2. This CDR3 is 14 amino acids long. Germline V gives CDR1 SGHRS, CDR2 YFSETQ. The J segment lost 7 bases and the V segment lost 4 bases, leaving 4 bases of the junction unmatched. The CDR3 DNA reads TGCGCCAGCAGCAATTTAGCGGGAGGCGGGGAGCTGTTTTTT. It translates to CASSNLAGGGELFF.

The chain has TRBV6-2 or TRBV6-3 and TRBJ2-3; D possibly corresponds to TRBD2 (5 bases). Germline CDR1 MNHEY, CDR2 SVGEGT. Trimming removed 2 bases from V and 5 bases from J, with 17 bases in between. This CDR3 has 16 residues. The CDR3 region has the DNA TGTGCCAGCAGTTACCCCACGTGGGGAGAGGAAGATACGCAGTATTTT. Its translation is CASSYPTWGEEDTQYF.

This clone turned up a few times. The V gene is TRBV7-8, the J gene TRBJ1-2; D gene uncertain. Germline V gives CDR1 SGHVS, CDR2 FQNEAQ. The CDR3 totals 12 residues. The V and J ends lost 5 bases and 6 bases respectively, with 10 bases between them. The CDR3 DNA reads TGTGCCAGCAGCCCTGACCGGGATGGCTACACCTTC. Protein sequence: CASSPDRDGYTF.

V usage is TRBV7-2 and J usage is TRBJ1-5, with a tentative D call TRBD1 (6 bases). The germline V gene has CDR1 SGHTA and CDR2 FQGNSA. V dropped 2 bases and J dropped 0 bases, with 17 bases sitting between them. The CDR3 has 18 residues. Written as DNA, the CDR3 is TGTGCCAGCAGCTTATTTTCGGGGGGCGGTTATAGCAATCAGCCCCAGCATTTT. As protein: CASSLFSGGGYSNQPQHF.

The chain is built from TRBV11-2 and TRBJ2-7, with D perhaps TRBD2 (6 bases). Trimming removed 0 bases at V and 4 bases at J, with 13 bases between. The CDR3 extends over 15 amino acids. Germline loops: CDR1 SGHAT, CDR2 FQNNGV. The CDR3 region is CASSLEDGGRYEQYF. The CDR3 DNA sequence: TGTGCCAGCAGCTTAGAGGACGGGGGTCGGTACGAGCAGTACTTC.

The chain carries TRBV13 and TRBJ2-5; TRBD2 is a possible D gene (5 bases). Germline V gene data show CDR1 as PRHDT and CDR2 as FYEKMQ (reference sequence). The CDR3 spans 13 residues. The V end was cut by 5 bases, the J end by 5 bases, with 12 bases between. CDR3 sequence reads: CASSKRSMETQYF. Here the CDR3 DNA reads TGTGCCAGCAGCAAGCGGAGCATGGAGACCCAGTACTTC.

V usage is TRBV4-2 and J usage is TRBJ2-1, with 9 nucleotides matching TRBD2. There are 17 residues in the CDR3. CDR1 and CDR2 (germline): LGHNA, YNFKEQ. V was pared by 3 bases and J by 8 bases, with 14 bases of the junction left unmatched. The CDR3 DNA sequence: TGTGCCAGCAGCCAGGGTCGTACGGGCGGGAGGGGCGATGAGCAGTTCTTC. Protein sequence: CASSQGRTGGRGDEQFF.